These 23 T cell receptor beta chains share one sample of origin, sequenced in a study of T cells after yellow fever vaccination. TCRdb re-called the 5' RACE reads through MiXCR, storing one row per CDR3 protein. The sample consists of more than 35,000 distinct CDR3 sequences, roughly 7.1% of them appearing once. The starting material was CD8+ T cells not binding an NS4B(214-222) dextramer, sorted from PBMCs, obtained 45 days after the yellow fever booster vaccination. These receptors were obtained from a man younger than 40 who received the YFV17D yellow fever vaccine.

The J gene is TRBJ2-7, the V gene TRBV11-2, with D unresolved. Trimming removed 1 base at V and 5 bases at J, with 6 bases between. Germline V gene sequence: CDR1 SGHAT, CDR2 FQNNGV. The CDR3 has 12 amino acids. Written as DNA, the CDR3 is TGTGCCAGCAGCTTAGTTCCCCACGAGCAGTACTTC. Translating it yields CASSLVPHEQYF.

This clonotype has a handful of counts. The chain employs TRBV5-1 and TRBJ2-7; TRBD2 agrees at 7 bases. The CDR3 consists of 15 residues. Germline V lookup: CDR1 SGHRS, CDR2 YFSETQ. With 6 bases clipped from V and 5 bases from J, the junction kept 14 bases outside the gene matches. The DNA for the CDR3 is TGCGCCAGCAACCCCATCGCGGGAGATCGGAACGAGCAGTACTTC. It is translated as CASNPIAGDRNEQYF.

This clonotype was seen ten or more times. V is TRBV6-2 or TRBV6-3 and J is TRBJ2-2; 11 nucleotides line up with TRBD2. The CDR3 spans 15 residues. The trim removed 5 bases at V and 4 bases at J, leaving 3 bases unmatched. Germline lookup yields CDR1 MNHEY and CDR2 SVGEGT. The CDR3 coding sequence is TGTGCCAGCAGTCCGACTAGCGGGATCACCGGGGAGCTGTTTTTT. Translated, it gives CASSPTSGITGELFF.

With respect to this clonotype: This may come from a read error, since a much larger clone is one base off. The V gene is TRBV6-2 or TRBV6-3, the J gene TRBJ2-1; 8 positions match TRBD2. V lost 1 base, J lost 8 bases, and 10 bases stayed unmatched. The CDR3 totals 16 residues. CDR1 is MNHEY, CDR2 SVGEGT, per germline. This CDR3 is CASSYYGLAGYDEQFF. The CDR3 DNA reads as TGTGCCAGCAGTTACTACGGACTAGCAGGATACGATGAGCAGTTCTTC.

This clonotype was counted many times. This chain connects TRBV7-9 to TRBJ2-1, with 14 bases fitting TRBD2. V was clipped by 5 bases and J by 2 bases; unmatched bases: 5. The length of the CDR3 is 17 residues. CDR1 SEHNR and CDR2 FQNEAQ come from the germline V gene (reference sequence). The CDR3 DNA is TGTGCCAGCAGCCCACGACTAGCGGGAGGGACCTACAATGAGCAGTTCTTC. Protein product: CASSPRLAGGTYNEQFF.

This clonotype was seen ten or more times. V gene TRBV7-2 combines with J gene TRBJ2-7; 11 nucleotides agree with TRBD2. The length of the CDR3 is 15 residues. CDR1 and CDR2 from the germline V gene are SGHTA and FQGNSA. V dropped 5 bases and J dropped 3; count of bases not matched to a gene: 6. CDR3: CASSTTSGSGYEQYF. The CDR3 nucleotides read TGTGCCAGCAGCACCACTAGCGGGAGTGGCTACGAGCAGTACTTC. The whole variable domain, filled in from reference TRBV7-2 and TRBJ2-7, reads GAGVSQSPSNKVTEKGKDVELRCDPISGHTALYWYRQSLGQGLEFLIYFQGNSAPDKSGLPSDRFSAERTGGSVSTLTIQRTQQEDSAVYLCASSTTSGSGYEQYFGPGTRLTVT.

At least ten counts were recorded for this clonotype. The chain uses TRBV6-5 and TRBJ2-7, with TRBD2 as a possible D gene (5 bases). CDR1 is MNHEY, CDR2 SVGAGI, per germline. Trimming removed 0 bases from V and 5 bases from J, with 20 bases in between. The CDR3 spans 17 residues. The DNA for the CDR3 is TGTGCCAGCAGTTACTCGATGCTAGGACTGGAATCCCACGAGCAGTACTTC. This codes for CASSYSMLGLESHEQYF.

This clonotype was observed at least ten times. This sequence joins TRBV10-3 and TRBJ2-1; 10 positions agree with TRBD2. The germline gives CDR1 ENHRY, CDR2 SYGVKD. The ends lost 7 bases at V and 5 bases at J; junction bases unmatched: 20. The CDR3 covers 19 residues. CDR3 sequence (DNA): TGTGCCATCACCATTCGGGGGCTAGCGGGAGCTAGTGGGAACAATGAGCAGTTCTTC. This encodes CAITIRGLAGASGNNEQFF.

This clonotype turned up a few times. V is TRBV7-9 and J is TRBJ2-1; TRBD2 matches at 13 bases. Per germline, CDR1 SEHNR and CDR2 FQNEAQ (reference sequence). CDR3 length equals 12 residues. V lost 6 bases and J lost 15; bases outside the gene matches: 5. DNA for the CDR3: TGTGCCAGCAGGCCGGGACTAGCGGGACCGTTCTTC. It codes for CASRPGLAGPFF. Drawing the rest from reference TRBV7-9 and TRBJ2-1, the complete variable domain is DTGVSQNPRHKITKRGQNVTFRCDPISEHNRLYWYRQTLGQGPEFLTYFQNEAQLEKSRLLSDRFSAERPKGSFSTLEIQRTEQGDSAMYLCASRPGLAGPFFGPGTRLTVL.

This clonotype has at least ten counts. The chain employs TRBV5-4 and TRBJ2-7; D tentatively fits TRBD1 or TRBD2 (5 bases each). CDR3 size: 13 residues. V shed 4 bases and J shed 0 bases, with 8 bases lying between them. Germline CDR1 reads SGHNT; CDR2 reads YYREEE (reference sequence). CDR3 sequence: CASSRDGSYEQYF. As DNA, the CDR3 is TGTGCCAGCAGCCGGGACGGCTCCTACGAGCAGTACTTC. Supplemented by reference TRBV5-4 and TRBJ2-7, the full variable domain reads ETGVTQSPTHLIKTRGQQVTLRCSSQSGHNTVSWYQQALGQGPQFIFQYYREEENGRGNFPPRFSGLQFPNYSSELNVNALELDDSALYLCASSRDGSYEQYFGPGTRLTVT.

Many counts were recorded for this clonotype. The J gene is TRBJ2-3, the V gene TRBV19, with 7 bases aligning to TRBD1. CDR1 and CDR2 (germline): LNHDA, SQIVND (reference sequence). Unmatched junction bases numbered 9, after V lost 4 bases and J lost 2 bases. CDR3 length: 16 residues. The CDR3 sequence: CASSTGQTIITDTQYF. Here the CDR3 DNA reads TGTGCCAGTAGTACGGGACAGACCATCATCACAGATACGCAGTATTTT.

This chain uses TRBV6-5 with TRBJ1-2, with D uncertain. V lost 0 bases and J 4 bases, leaving 9 bases between the germline ends. The CDR3 loop spans 14 amino acids. The germline CDR1 and CDR2 sequences are MNHEY and SVGAGI. The CDR3 DNA follows: TGTGCCAGCAGTTACTCCACAAGGAGCTATGGCTACACCTTC. Encoded protein: CASSYSTRSYGYTF.

The table lists this clonotype with many counts. J is TRBJ2-7 and V is TRBV6-2 or TRBV6-3, with unresolved D. Trimming shortened V by 2 bases and J by 6 bases, and 8 bases separated the two germline ends. Germline V gene lookup returns CDR1 MNHEY and CDR2 SVGEGT. This CDR3 is 12 amino acids long. CDR3 coding DNA: TGTGCCAGCAGTTACAGCTTTGTCGAGCAGTACTTC. Its protein product is CASSYSFVEQYF.

This clonotype was detected many times. J is TRBJ2-3 and V is TRBV27; no clear D gene. This CDR3 is built from 12 residues. Germline V gives CDR1 MNHEY, CDR2 SMNVEV (reference sequence). The ends were cut back, 3 bases at V and 5 bases at J, with 6 bases in the middle. This chain's CDR3 is CASSLDQDTQYF. The CDR3 DNA follows: TGTGCCAGCAGTTTGGATCAAGATACGCAGTATTTT.

Worth noting for this clonotype: Since a much larger clone is just one base distant, this may be a read error. V and J are TRBV11-2 and TRBJ2-1; tentative D call: TRBD2 (6 bases). CDR1 is SGHAT, CDR2 FQNNGV, per germline. The CDR3 has 18 residues. The CDR3 region has the DNA TGTGCCAACAGCTGGATACGAATAGCGGAGAGCTCCTACAATGAGCAGTTCTTC. Its translation is CANSWIRIAESSYNEQFF.

A few counts support this clonotype. The V call is TRBV19, the J call TRBJ2-7, with D possibly being TRBD1 or TRBD2 (5 bases each). The CDR3 length is 11 residues. Trimming took 5 bases from V and 6 from J, leaving 8 bases between them. Germline V gives CDR1 LNHDA, CDR2 SQIVND (reference sequence). The CDR3 DNA reads TGTGCCAGTAGTTCGGGACCCGAGCAGTACTTC. Amino acids: CASSSGPEQYF.

This clonotype has more than one count but fewer than ten. The CDR3 DNA sequence: TGCGCCAGCAGTCCCACAAAGGACCAGTCCGCTGAAGCTTTCTTT. Encoded protein: CASSPTKDQSAEAFF. The chain employs TRBV5-1 and TRBJ1-1; D gene unclear. The CDR3 extends over 15 amino acids. V was cut by 5 bases and J by 6 bases, with 20 bases left in between. Per the germline V gene, CDR1 is SGHRS and CDR2 is YFSETQ.

This clonotype turned up a few times. Just one base apart from a much larger clone, this may be a read error. The chain couples TRBV6-6 to TRBJ2-7; 7 nucleotides line up with TRBD1. The germline gives CDR1 MNHNY, CDR2 SVGAGI (reference sequence). With 8 bases clipped from V and 5 bases from J, the junction kept 9 bases outside the gene matches. There are 13 residues in the CDR3. CDR3 protein: CASATGMSNEQYF. CDR3 nucleotide sequence: TGTGCCAGCGCGACAGGGATGAGTAACGAGCAGTACTTC.

This clonotype was seen repeatedly, ten times or more. J is TRBJ1-3 and V is TRBV6-5; D ambiguous. CDR1 and CDR2 from the germline V gene are MNHEY and SVGAGI. This CDR3 comprises 15 residues. V was trimmed by 2 bases and J by 1 base, leaving 9 bases between them. CDR3 in amino acids: CASSYGRVSGNTIYF. DNA of the CDR3: TGTGCCAGCAGTTACGGGCGGGTATCTGGAAACACCATATATTTT.

Only one count was recorded for this clonotype. One base away lies a much larger clone, so this may be a sequencing read error. The chain uses TRBV27 and TRBJ2-7, with a possible D match to TRBD2 (6 bases). The germline gives CDR1 MNHEY, CDR2 SMNVEV (reference sequence). The V gene lost 4 bases and the J gene lost 4 bases, with 11 bases spanning the gap. This CDR3 contains 13 residues. The DNA of the CDR3 is TGTGCCAGCAGTTCCGGGGGTTTTTACGAGCAGTACTTC. Translation: CASSSGGFYEQYF.

This clonotype was counted ten times or more. The J gene is TRBJ1-2, the V gene TRBV4-3; D is unresolved. Trimming shortened V by 4 bases and J by 2 bases, and 11 bases separated the two germline ends. Germline V gene sequence: CDR1 LGHNA, CDR2 YSLEER. The CDR3 contains 14 residues. The DNA for the CDR3 is TGCGCCAGCAGCCCCCAGGATAAGAACTATGGCTACACCTTC. Its protein product is CASSPQDKNYGYTF.

This clonotype was observed at least ten times. The rearrangement links TRBV11-2 to TRBJ2-3; the match to TRBD1 covers 7 bases. With V trimmed by 5 bases and J by 3 bases, 11 bases remained unmatched. This CDR3 is built from 16 residues. Per germline, CDR1 SGHAT and CDR2 FQNNGV. The CDR3 loop is CASSPRQGERTDTQYF. CDR3 nucleotide sequence: TGTGCCAGCAGCCCCCGCCAGGGGGAGAGGACAGATACGCAGTATTTT.

Many counts were recorded for this clonotype. The rearrangement uses TRBV12-3 or TRBV12-4 and TRBJ2-2; D remains unclear. The V and J ends lost 5 bases and 6 bases respectively, with 4 bases between them. This CDR3 has 11 residues. The CDR3 region is CASSPAGELFF. CDR3 bases: TGTGCCAGCAGTCCTGCCGGGGAGCTGTTTTTT.